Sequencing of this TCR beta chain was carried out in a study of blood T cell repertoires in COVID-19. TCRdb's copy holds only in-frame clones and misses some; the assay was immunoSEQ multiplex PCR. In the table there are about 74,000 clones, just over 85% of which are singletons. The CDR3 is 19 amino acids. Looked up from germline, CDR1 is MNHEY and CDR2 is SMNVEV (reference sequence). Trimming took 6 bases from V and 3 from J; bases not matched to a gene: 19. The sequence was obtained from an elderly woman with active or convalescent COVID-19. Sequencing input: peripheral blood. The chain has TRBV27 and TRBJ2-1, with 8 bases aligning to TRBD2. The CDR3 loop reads CASRGSRGALIPDYNEQFF. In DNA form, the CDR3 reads TGTGCCAGCAGAGGCTCGCGGGGGGCCCTAATTCCGGACTACAATGAGCAGTTCTTC.